The T cell receptor (beta chain) under discussion was sequenced for a study of blood T cell repertoires in COVID-19. Overall study: Collection of acute and convalescent COVID-19 samples took place in the United States, Italy and Spain. T cells, B-cell-depleted T cells, or PBMCs provided the cDNA or gDNA that served as material.

Original analysis: Cell counts per sample came from amplifying reference gene primers. Method: immunoSEQ multiplex PCR; TCRdb's copy keeps in-frame clones and lacks some. D and trimming come from the DNA, and the V and J calls and clone size come from that table. The data contain nearly 250,000 clones, more than 75% of them singletons. Looked up from germline, CDR1 is SNHLY and CDR2 is FYNNEI. V was pared by 6 bases and J by 7 bases, with 9 bases of the junction left unmatched. The CDR3 spans 15 residues. Sequences were obtained from peripheral blood. The receptor comes from a woman aged 55-70 years who had recovered from COVID-19. The chain combines TRBV2 with TRBJ2-1; 10 nucleotides agree with TRBD2. The CDR3 DNA sequence: TGTGCCAGCAGCCCAGCGGGGGGGCCTATTAATGAGCAGTTCTTC. Protein sequence: CASSPAGGPINEQFF.